Each of the 9 T cell receptor beta chains below was sequenced from the same sample in a study of tumor-infiltrating lymphocytes in primary liver carcinoma. A constant-region primer primed TCR beta cDNA synthesis from about 550 ng of total RNA. Modified slightly, ARM-PCR produced TCR beta libraries over three nested multiplex PCR rounds. In the first two PCR rounds, TRBV1-TRBV30 forward primers were paired with a C-beta reverse primer, and each round lasted about 10 cycles. TCRdb used MiXCR to reprocess the multiplex PCR reads, holding one entry per CDR3 protein. Here the sample spans fewer than 85,000 distinct CDR3 sequences, approximately 69% being singletons. Unsorted bulk tissue (about 18-32 mg) underwent RNA and DNA co-extraction. Sequencing was performed on tumor-adjacent normal liver tissue. The receptors originated from a man between 35 and 55 years old with primary liver carcinoma and hepatitis B virus infection.

This clonotype was found once. No conserved phenylalanine or tryptophan ends this CDR3, so it is likely a read error. The DNA is left out, because the CDR3 cannot be placed on it with certainty; the CDR3 is given as TCRdb lists it. The chain is built from TRBV6-4 and TRBJ1-2; TRBD1 is the table's D call and was not checked against the DNA. The length of the CDR3 is 14 amino acids, counting both ends. The germline gives CDR1 MRHNA, CDR2 SNTAGT. The CDR3 sequence: CTSTEGRDDYGYSS.

In its sample, this clonotype was seen a few times. The gene calls are TRBV14 and TRBJ2-1; maybe TRBD2 (5 bases). Trimming shortened V by 1 base and J by 0 bases, and 22 bases separated the two germline ends. The germline V gene encodes CDR1 SGHDN and CDR2 FVKESK. The CDR3 has 20 residues. In nucleotides, the CDR3 is TGTGCCAGCAGCCAAGCGACTGGCGGGTACCTATTGGGCTCCTACAATGAGCAGTTCTTC. It encodes CASSQATGGYLLGSYNEQFF.

The chain employs TRBV6-5 and TRBJ2-5, with no clear D. CDR1 MNHEY and CDR2 SVGAGI come from the germline V gene. V gave up 5 bases and J gave up 5 bases, with 15 bases separating them. The CDR3 sequence is 14 residues long. Here the CDR3 reads CASSMIWPGETQYF. Written as DNA, the CDR3 is TGTGCCAGCAGTATGATCTGGCCCGGGGAGACCCAGTACTTC.

To note about this clonotype: At one end the junction does not follow the germline gene, possibly because of a read error. V usage is TRBV6-6 and J usage is TRBJ1-1; no definite D call. Per germline, CDR1 MNHNY and CDR2 SVGAGI (reference sequence). This CDR3 has 13 amino acids. For the CDR3, the DNA is TGTGCCAGCAGCAGATTGGGGAGCACTGAAGTTTTCTTT. Amino acids: CASSRLGSTEVFF.

V is TRBV11-2 and J is TRBJ2-3; D call uncertain. The V end lost 11 bases, the J end lost 5 bases, and 14 bases lay between the germline ends. CDR1 and CDR2 (germline): SGHAT, FQNNGV. This CDR3 has 12 residues. This CDR3 is CAVSLHLDTQYF. CDR3 DNA: TGTGCCGTCAGCTTACATCTAGATACGCAGTATTTT.

With respect to this clonotype: Being one base from a much bigger clone, this may be a read error. The CDR3 region is CASRGQGVTAGAFF. The CDR3, as DNA: TGTGCCAGCAGAGGACAGGGGGTTACTGCTGGAGCTTTCTTT. The rearrangement uses TRBV6-5 and TRBJ1-1; 10 bases map to TRBD1. The junction had 11 bases not matched to a gene; V was cut back by 6 bases and J by 10 bases. The CDR3 extends over 14 amino acids. Germline CDR1 and CDR2: MNHEY and SVGAGI.

Details on this clonotype: A read error may account for a junction end that differs from germline. CDR3 nucleotide sequence: TGCGCCAGCAGCTCCTTGGACAGGGGAAGGAATTCACCCCCCCACTTT. It translates to CASSSLDRGRNSPPHF. The rearrangement joins TRBV4-3 to TRBJ1-6; 9 bases agree with TRBD1. CDR3 length equals 16 residues. Germline V lookup: CDR1 LGHNA, CDR2 YSLEER.

As for this clonotype: An end of the junction differs from the germline gene, which may be a read error. This sequence joins TRBV4-2 and TRBJ2-2; D remains unclear. CDR1 LGHNA and CDR2 YNFKEQ come from the germline V gene. The CDR3 is made up of 17 amino acids. CDR3 nucleotide sequence: TGTGCCAGCAGTCAAGATCTTGAGACTGTGAACACCGGGGAGCTGTTTTTT. Its translation is CASSQDLETVNTGELFF.

On this clonotype: The CDR3 end shows no conserved phenylalanine or tryptophan, and so a read error is likely. The V and J genes are TRBV11-2 and TRBJ2-7; 8 bases line up with TRBD1. The CDR3 extends over 13 amino acids. Unmatched junction bases numbered 4, after V lost 3 bases and J lost 6 bases. From germline, CDR1 is SGHAT and CDR2 FQNNGV. CDR3 loop: CASSLGQACEQYI. CDR3 sequence (DNA): TGTGCCAGCAGCTTGGGACAGGCTTGCGAGCAGTACATC.